These 19 T cell receptor beta chains were all obtained from the same sample, sequenced in a study of T cell clones after liver transplantation. Sequencing used immunoSEQ multiplex PCR; TCRdb keeps in-frame clones, though not all of them. This sample carries 20,000 to 25,000 clones, roughly 92% of them seen once, and the ten largest clones take 20% to 25%. The sequencing used CD8+ T cells from blood, collected approximately 26 months after liver transplant. All receptors come from a human patient who received a liver transplant. Some of the T cells may derive from the graft donor.

This clone was picked up one time. The chain couples TRBV4-1 to TRBJ1-1; 9 bases match TRBD1. The CDR3 length is 14 residues. CDR1 MGHRA and CDR2 YSYEKL come from the germline V gene. The V and J ends lost 6 bases and 5 bases, in that order; junction bases with no gene match: 7. CDR3 DNA sequence: TGCGCCAGCAGTCAGAACAGGGGGCGAACTGAAGCTTTCTTT. Protein sequence: CASSQNRGRTEAFF.

The V call is TRBV29-1, the J call TRBJ2-1; the match to TRBD2 covers 7 bases. Germline CDR1 SQVTM, CDR2 ANQGSEA. J lost 3 bases, V lost 2 bases, and 4 bases had no gene match. The CDR3 runs to 14 residues. CDR3 DNA: TGCAGCGTTGAACTTCTAGCGGACTACAATGAGCAGTTCTTC. Its translation is CSVELLADYNEQFF.

The chain combines TRBV7-9 with TRBJ1-1, with TRBD1 matching over 8 bases. CDR3 length equals 14 residues. V lost 2 bases and J lost 5; bases outside the gene matches: 4. The V gene's germline CDR1 is SEHNR and CDR2 FQNEAQ (reference sequence). The chain's CDR3 is CASSLSGGRTEAFF. In nucleotides, the CDR3 is TGTGCCAGCAGCTTATCAGGGGGCCGGACTGAAGCTTTCTTT.

CDR3 sequence reads: CASSLGQGREQYF. The CDR3 DNA is TGCGCCAGCAGCTTGGGACAGGGCCGTGAGCAGTACTTC. The V and J genes are TRBV5-1 and TRBJ2-7, with 7 bases fitting TRBD1. V lost 0 bases, J lost 7 bases, and 4 bases stayed unmatched. The CDR3 consists of 13 residues. In germline, CDR1 is SGHRS, CDR2 YFSETQ.

The J gene is TRBJ2-7, the V gene TRBV11-2; the D is unclear. The CDR3 runs 12 residues. V was shortened by 5 bases and J by 3 bases, with 8 bases between the two germline ends. Germline loops: CDR1 SGHAT, CDR2 FQNNGV. The CDR3 protein is CASSTGGYEQYF. CDR3 in DNA: TGTGCCAGCAGCACGGGCGGCTACGAGCAGTACTTC.

The genes are TRBV2 and TRBJ2-2; D gene uncertain. V was trimmed by 7 bases and J by 3 bases, leaving 6 bases between them. There are 12 residues in the CDR3. Germline V gives CDR1 SNHLY, CDR2 FYNNEI. CDR3 nucleotides: TGTGCCAGCAACAGTGACACCGGGGAGCTGTTTTTT. This encodes CASNSDTGELFF.

J is TRBJ2-1 and V is TRBV5-1, with TRBD2 identical over 7 bases. J lost 3 bases, V lost 0 bases, and 9 bases had no gene match. This CDR3 contains 17 residues. Germline V CDR1 and CDR2: SGHRS, YFSETQ. CDR3 protein: CASSLEPGGIHYNEQFF. The DNA for the CDR3 is TGCGCCAGCAGCTTGGAGCCCGGGGGGATCCACTACAATGAGCAGTTCTTC.

The genes are TRBV18 and TRBJ2-7; 8 positions agree with TRBD1. V trimming: 10 bases; J trimming: 3 bases; junction bases outside the gene matches: 14. The CDR3 is 15 residues long. Germline V gives CDR1 KGHSH, CDR2 LQKENI. The CDR3 DNA sequence: TGTGCCAACGCACCCGGACAGGGAAGTATCTACGAGCAGTACTTC. It encodes CANAPGQGSIYEQYF.

CDR3 DNA sequence: TGTGCCAGCAGCTACCTAGCGGGAGATAGCAATGAGCAGTTCTTC. This encodes CASSYLAGDSNEQFF. J is TRBJ2-1 and V is TRBV7-6, with 10 bases that match TRBD2. The CDR3 totals 15 residues. CDR1 is SGHVS and CDR2 is FNYEAQ in the germline V gene. V dropped 4 bases and J dropped 6; count of bases not matched to a gene: 6.

The genes are TRBV2 and TRBJ1-1; maybe TRBD1 (6 bases). Germline lookup yields CDR1 SNHLY and CDR2 FYNNEI. The germline V and J ends were trimmed by 3 bases and 6 bases, with 14 bases remaining between them. CDR3 length: 14 residues. The CDR3 loop reads CASSEDSVGAEAFF. CDR3 coding DNA: TGTGCCAGCAGTGAGGACAGCGTGGGGGCTGAAGCTTTCTTT.

The rearrangement links TRBV13 to TRBJ2-6; no clear D gene. Between the trimmed V and J ends, which lost 5 bases and 2 bases, there was a span of 10 bases. Germline lookup yields CDR1 PRHDT and CDR2 FYEKMQ (reference sequence). The CDR3 is 15 residues long. CDR3 protein: CASSPKVAGANVLTF. The DNA for the CDR3 is TGTGCCAGCAGCCCTAAAGTGGCTGGGGCCAACGTCCTGACTTTC.

The chain has TRBV19 and TRBJ2-7; TRBD2 matches at 14 bases. Unmatched junction bases numbered 9, after V lost 7 bases and J lost 7 bases. The CDR3 spans 15 residues. Germline values: CDR1 LNHDA, CDR2 SQIVND (reference sequence). The CDR3 region has the DNA TGTGCCAGTACCATGGGACTAGCGGGAGTGGGGGAGCAGTACTTC. The encoded protein is CASTMGLAGVGEQYF.

The J gene is TRBJ2-1, the V gene TRBV29-1; D is undetermined. The CDR3 has 13 amino acids. V shed 4 bases and J shed 3 bases, with 10 bases lying between them. CDR1 and CDR2 from the germline V gene are SQVTM and ANQGSEA. This chain's CDR3 is CSVVPVGYNEQFF. The CDR3 DNA sequence: TGCAGCGTTGTCCCTGTGGGCTACAATGAGCAGTTCTTC.

The chain links TRBV7-9 to TRBJ2-1; 12 bases agree with TRBD2. The CDR3 has 15 amino acids. CDR1 and CDR2 from the germline V gene are SEHNR and FQNEAQ (reference sequence). Here the CDR3 DNA reads TGTCGCGCGGGAAGACTAGCGGGAGTTCGCAATGAGCAGTTCTTC. It is translated as CRAGRLAGVRNEQFF.

The chain has TRBV27 and TRBJ2-5; possible D gene TRBD2, 5 bases. The CDR3 totals 13 residues. V lost 7 bases and J lost 5, with 14 bases in between. Germline V gives CDR1 MNHEY, CDR2 SMNVEV (reference sequence). CDR3: CASTSVGGETQYF. As DNA, the CDR3 is TGTGCCAGCACCTCAGTCGGCGGGGAGACCCAGTACTTC.

This clone was seen just once. The chain links TRBV4-3 to TRBJ1-2, with D perhaps TRBD1 (6 bases). Trimming took off 0 bases at V and 2 bases at J, with 13 bases between the two ends. This CDR3 has 16 amino acids. Looked up from germline, CDR1 is LGHNA and CDR2 is YSLEER. For the CDR3, the DNA is TGCGCCAGCAGCCAAGATCTTCGACAGGTGAACTATGGCTACACCTTC. Translation gives CASSQDLRQVNYGYTF.

This sequence joins TRBV10-1 and TRBJ2-3; D is perhaps TRBD1 (6 bases). The CDR3 extends over 12 amino acids. The germline CDR1 and CDR2 sequences are WNHNN and SYGVQD (reference sequence). Trimming cost V 10 bases and J 0 bases, with 8 bases left between them. The CDR3 protein is CATGQSTDTQYF. The CDR3 DNA sequence: TGCGCCACCGGACAGAGCACAGATACGCAGTATTTT.

The chain employs TRBV9 and TRBJ2-3, with a weak D call TRBD2 (5 bases). The ends were cut back, 0 bases at V and 1 base at J, with 18 bases in the middle. The length of the CDR3 is 18 residues. Germline CDR1 SGDLS, CDR2 YYNGEE. The CDR3 DNA reads TGTGCCAGCAGCGTAGATTCCGGGCTGGAGGATGGCACAGATACGCAGTATTTT. Translated: CASSVDSGLEDGTDTQYF.

V is TRBV6-1 and J is TRBJ2-5, with D perhaps matching TRBD1 (6 bases). Germline CDR1 reads MNHNS; CDR2 reads SASEGT. The V end lost 7 bases, the J end lost 1 base, and 13 bases lay between the germline ends. This CDR3 region has 14 residues. This CDR3 reads CASTVGTIQETQYF. The CDR3 region has the DNA TGTGCCAGCACCGTCGGGACAATCCAAGAGACCCAGTACTTC.